This T cell receptor (beta chain) was obtained from a study of cytomegalovirus exposure and HLA in healthy donors. Study-wide findings and caveats: Per a later analysis, HLA-associated TCR beta chains showed more clonal expansion than other, equally common TCR beta chains.

In the case of this clone: Its target is unknown.

Both 60 Vbeta primers and 13 Jbeta primers went into the PCR. Repertoires were generated with immunoSEQ multiplex PCR, while TCRdb's copy carries only in-frame clones and drops some. Among approximately 210,000 clones listed, 85% to 90% were seen once. This CDR3 comprises 13 residues. Trimming took 8 bases from V and 5 from J, leaving 13 bases between them. CDR1 MDHEN and CDR2 SYDVKM come from the germline V gene. Sequenced input: PBMCs. The chain is built from TRBV28 and TRBJ2-1; D gene unclear. This TCR was sampled from a man younger than 45 in good health and CMV-seronegative. CDR3 in amino acids: CASCSGFDNEQFF. The CDR3 DNA follows: TGTGCCAGCTGTTCAGGCTTCGACAATGAGCAGTTCTTC.